The present T cell receptor (beta chain) was sequenced within a study of blood T cells in healthy people across ages. Trimming pared 0 bases from V and 6 bases from J, leaving 6 bases between. Germline CDR1 reads MRHNA; CDR2 reads SNTAGT. The CDR3 runs 13 residues. Individuals who donated were healthy Caucasians from Russia aged roughly 6 to 90. This clonotype was found once. Its antigen is as yet unknown. Combining a sample-barcoded 5' primer with a J-beta primer mix, a second PCR ran for about 7 to 12 cycles. Each cDNA molecule, via a template-switch adaptor with 12 random nucleotides, was tagged. TCRdb called the 5' RACE reads again in MiXCR, with one record for every CDR3 protein. The sample yields about 1.6 million distinct CDR3 sequences, 34% seen once. Broader study findings: Across the age range, TCR beta diversity per million T cells fell in a roughly linear way.

The specimen was blood. This receptor was identified in a woman aged 25 to 39 in good health. This chain uses TRBV6-4 with TRBJ2-1; D unclear. The CDR3 sequence is CASSDSNSNEQFF. CDR3 coding DNA: TGTGCCAGCAGTGACTCGAATTCCAATGAGCAGTTCTTC.